These 21 T cell receptor delta chains came from one sample sequenced in a study of gamma-delta chains in newborns, infants, children (dated by TCRdb to about 2019). For sequencing, an Illumina MiSeq was employed. TCRdb reanalyzed the public reads with the CATT caller, and identical DNA sequences were merged afterwards. In this sample the table shows roughly 6,000 delta-chain clones, less than 2.5% of which occur a single time. 10% to 15% of the sample comes from the top ten. Input material: blood. These receptors were collected from a child who was a newborn, infant or young child, either healthy, febrile or measles-vaccinated (not recorded which).

This clone showed up just a few times. The amino acid sequence in TCRdb belongs to a much larger clone and departs from this DNA's translation at residue 13, likely a sequencing read error; the sequence shown is translated from the DNA. The rearrangement links TRDV2 to TRDJ3; the match to TRDD3 covers 7 bases. This CDR3 has 18 amino acids. CDR1 GEAIGNYY and CDR2 EKD come from the germline V gene. CDR3 amino acids: CACDTLLGSSWDARQMFF. DNA of the CDR3: TGTGCCTGTGACACCTTACTGGGGAGCTCCTGGGACGCCCGACAGATGTTTTTC.

In its sample, this clone is large. Other DNA sequences in this sample translate to the same CDR3. The chain employs TRDV2 and TRDJ3; 13 nucleotides agree with TRDD3. Trimming removed 2 bases from V and 0 bases from J; junction bases left unmatched: 6. The CDR3 has 20 amino acids. Germline CDR1 GEAIGNYY, CDR2 EKD. The CDR3 is CACDNTGGYGSSWDTRQMFF. CDR3 nucleotides: TGTGCCTGTGACAATACTGGGGGATACGGCAGCTCCTGGGACACCCGACAGATGTTTTTC.

As to this clone: A clone one base away is much larger, so this may be a read error. The chain employs TRDV1 and TRDJ1; D possibly corresponds to TRDD3 (8 bases). Germline values: CDR1 TSWWSYY, CDR2 QGS. V was shortened by 10 bases and J by 0 bases, with 33 bases between the two germline ends. The CDR3 spans 20 residues. The CDR3 bases are TGTGCTCCTCGCGGCCTTCCTTTCCCTACTGGGGGGTGGTACACCGATAAACTCATCTTT. Translating gives CAPRGLPFPTGGWYTDKLIF.

As for this clone: TCRdb's entry gives the protein of a much larger clone, which mismatches this DNA's translation at residue 10, likely from a read error; the protein reported here is translated from the DNA. The V and J genes are TRDV2 and TRDJ3; TRDD3 matches at 9 bases. There are 16 residues in the CDR3. Germline-derived CDR1 and CDR2 are GEAIGNYY and EKD. With 0 bases clipped from V and 9 bases from J, the junction kept 5 bases outside the gene matches. CDR3 in DNA: TGTGCCTGTGACACCGTGGGGGATAGGGGCACCCGACAGATGTTTTTC. Protein sequence: CACDTVGDRGTRQMFF.

This clone is termed medium-sized. Other DNA sequences in the sample encode the same CDR3. CDR3 DNA sequence: TGTGCCTGTGACACCTGGGGGATATGGGACACCCGACAGATGTTTTTC. Amino acids: CACDTWGIWDTRQMFF. This chain uses TRDV2 with TRDJ3; 9 bases agree with TRDD3. This CDR3 spans 16 amino acids. V was pared by 0 bases and J by 4 bases, with 0 bases of the junction left unmatched. In germline, CDR1 is GEAIGNYY, CDR2 EKD.

The sample holds a few counts of this clone. The protein TCRdb lists belongs to a much larger clone and differs from this DNA's translation at residue 7, which points to a read error; the protein shown is made from the DNA. This chain joins TRDV2 and TRDJ3, with D maybe TRDD3 (6 bases). The germline V gene encodes CDR1 GEAIGNYY and CDR2 EKD. There are 19 residues in the CDR3. V was pared by 0 bases and J by 0 bases, with 14 bases between. CDR3 bases: TGTGCCTGTGACACCTTACCGGGGGAGAGCTCCTGGGACACCCGACAGATGTTTTTC. This encodes CACDTLPGESSWDTRQMFF.

This rearrangement joins TRDV2 to TRDJ2, with 8 bases aligning to TRDD3. The germline V gene has CDR1 GEAIGNYY and CDR2 EKD. Trimming at V came to 0 bases and at J to 6 bases, leaving 11 bases not matched to a gene. The CDR3 sequence is 17 residues long. The CDR3 coding sequence is TGTGCCTGTGACACCGTGGCTGGGGGGATATCTTCAGCACAACTCTTCTTT. This sequence encodes CACDTVAGGISSAQLFF.

Of note for this clone: TCRdb's protein, taken from a much larger clone, differs from this DNA's translation at residue 7, likely owing to a read error; the protein displayed comes from the DNA. The rearrangement uses TRDV2 and TRDJ3; D is undetermined. This CDR3 region has 16 residues. V shed 1 base and J shed 2 bases, with 8 bases lying between them. Germline V gene data show CDR1 as GEAIGNYY and CDR2 as EKD. CDR3 region: CACDTMGAWDTRQMFF. CDR3 DNA sequence: TGTGCCTGTGACACGATGGGTGCCTGGGACACCCGACAGATGTTTTTC.

This clone was seen more than once but under ten times. The amino acid sequence in TCRdb belongs to a much larger clone and departs from this DNA's translation at residue 13, likely a sequencing read error; the sequence shown is translated from the DNA. This CDR3 reads CACDTVGDTVAQPFF. The CDR3 DNA sequence: TGTGCCTGTGACACCGTGGGGGATACAGTGGCACAACCCTTCTTT. V and J are TRDV2 and TRDJ2, with 10 bases lining up with TRDD3. This CDR3 contains 15 residues. Per germline, CDR1 GEAIGNYY and CDR2 EKD.

This clone is classed as medium-sized. Other DNA variants within this sample encode the same CDR3. The rearrangement joins TRDV2 to TRDJ3, with TRDD3 matching 9 bases. The CDR3 has 20 residues. Germline values: CDR1 GEAIGNYY, CDR2 EKD. V lost 0 bases, J lost 0 bases, and 8 bases stayed unmatched. The CDR3 DNA is TGTGCCTGTGACACCGGTGACTACTGGGGGAGCTCCTGGGACACCCGACAGATGTTTTTC. This codes for CACDTGDYWGSSWDTRQMFF.

A note on this clone: A read error is likely here: a far larger clone is one base away. Other DNA sequences of this sample code for an identical CDR3. V is TRDV2 and J is TRDJ3, with 10 nucleotides matching TRDD3. CDR3 length: 17 amino acids. Germline trimming cut 3 bases from V and 2 bases from J; bases unmatched to any gene: 3. Germline values: CDR1 GEAIGNYY, CDR2 EKD. The CDR3 sequence is CACDLLGDTWDTRQMFF. CDR3 nucleotides: TGTGCCTGTGACCTGCTGGGGGATACCTGGGACACCCGACAGATGTTTTTC.

A few counts support this clone. The chain uses TRDV2 and TRDJ2; TRDD3 matches at 7 bases. This CDR3 has 17 residues. Per germline, CDR1 GEAIGNYY and CDR2 EKD. V gave up 1 base and J gave up 8 bases; unmatched junction bases: 15. CDR3 region: CACDTLGATALAAQLFF. The CDR3 DNA sequence: TGTGCCTGTGACACGCTGGGGGCTACCGCTTTGGCCGCACAACTCTTCTTT.

On this clone itself: Germline is not matched at one junction end, which may reflect a read error. Distinct nucleotide sequences in the sample also encode this CDR3. This chain connects TRDV2 to TRDJ2, with 8 nucleotides matching TRDD3. CDR1 GEAIGNYY and CDR2 EKD come from the germline V gene. The CDR3 runs to 14 residues. As DNA, the CDR3 is TGCGCCTCTGACAGATTGGGGGATACAGCACAACTCTTCTTT. This sequence encodes CASDRLGDTAQLFF.

This clone was observed a handful of times. TCRdb's entry gives the protein of a much larger clone, which mismatches this DNA's translation at residue 8, likely from a read error; the protein reported here is translated from the DNA. J is TRDJ3 and V is TRDV2; D is undetermined. Germline-derived CDR1 and CDR2 are GEAIGNYY and EKD. Between the trimmed V and J ends, which lost 1 base and 0 bases, there was a span of 9 bases. This CDR3 contains 17 residues. CDR3 region: CACDTLINSWDTRQMFF. In DNA form, the CDR3 reads TGTGCCTGTGACACGCTTATAAACTCCTGGGACACCCGACAGATGTTTTTC.

This clone ranks as medium-sized (0.01 to 0.1%). Other DNA sequences in this sample translate to the same CDR3. The rearrangement joins TRDV3 to TRDJ2; 10 bases line up with TRDD3. CDR1 is TVYSNPD, CDR2 GDNSRS, per germline (reference sequence). Unmatched junction bases numbered 4, after V lost 2 bases and J lost 7 bases. The CDR3 length is 13 residues. The DNA of the CDR3 is TGTGCCTTTGCCTGGGGGATAAAAGCACAACTCTTCTTT. It is translated as CAFAWGIKAQLFF.

This clone is deemed large. The rearrangement uses TRDV2 and TRDJ3; 8 bases agree with TRDD3. The germline gives CDR1 GEAIGNYY, CDR2 EKD. This CDR3 comprises 19 residues. V shed 3 bases and J 0 bases; nucleotides not matched to a gene: 9. The CDR3 loop reads CACDPAWGSSSWDTRQMFF. For the CDR3, the DNA is TGTGCCTGTGACCCGGCCTGGGGGAGCAGCTCCTGGGACACCCGACAGATGTTTTTC.

A word on this clone: TCRdb's protein, taken from a much larger clone, differs from this DNA's translation at residue 15, likely owing to a read error; the protein displayed comes from the DNA. The chain carries TRDV2 and TRDJ2, with 7 bases lining up with TRDD3. This CDR3 spans 18 amino acids. Germline CDR1 reads GEAIGNYY; CDR2 reads EKD. CDR3 protein: CACDTVGGLVGVTARLFF. The CDR3 DNA sequence: TGTGCCTGTGACACCGTTGGGGGACTGGTAGGGGTGACAGCACGACTCTTCTTT.

This clone has only a few counts. The mismatch at residue 13 between this DNA's translation and the TCRdb protein of a much larger clone likely reflects a read error; the protein shown is translated from the DNA. V is TRDV2 and J is TRDJ2; 13 nucleotides align to TRDD3. From germline, CDR1 is GEAIGNYY and CDR2 EKD. The CDR3 runs to 15 residues. This CDR3 reads CACDVLGDTTAQPFF. The CDR3 region has the DNA TGTGCCTGTGACGTACTGGGGGATACGACAGCACAACCCTTCTTT.

This clone was detected a few times. TCRdb shows a much larger clone's protein in place of this DNA's translation, and the two differ at residue 13, likely through a read error; the protein shown is translated from the DNA. The chain combines TRDV2 with TRDJ2; TRDD3 matches at 7 bases. The length of the CDR3 is 16 residues. The germline V gene has CDR1 GEAIGNYY and CDR2 EKD. The DNA for the CDR3 is TGTGCCTGTGACACCGTTGGGGGAACTTTGACAGCACGACTCTTCTTT. Amino acids: CACDTVGGTLTARLFF.

This clone came up a few times. TCRdb's protein for this DNA is that of a much larger clone and differs from the translation at residue 9, likely a read error; the protein shown is the DNA translation. The chain carries TRDV2 and TRDJ1; TRDD3 aligns across 9 bases. V gave up 1 base and J gave up 4 bases; unmatched junction bases: 9. The CDR3 has 16 amino acids. Germline CDR1 reads GEAIGNYY; CDR2 reads EKD. CDR3 DNA sequence: TGTGCCTGTGACACGATGGGGGATAGGAGGAACGATAAACTCATCTTT. Translating gives CACDTMGDRRNDKLIF.

This clone came up a few times. The junction departs from germline at one end; a sequencing error may be responsible. Other nucleotide sequences from this sample produce the same CDR3. The chain uses TRDV2 and TRDJ2, with D perhaps TRDD3 (5 bases). There are 16 residues in the CDR3. Per germline, CDR1 GEAIGNYY and CDR2 EKD. The CDR3: CACDTVGGTLTAQLFF. In DNA form, the CDR3 reads TGTGCCTGCGACACCGTAGGGGGTACTTTGACAGCACAACTCTTCTTT.